This T cell receptor (beta chain) emerged from a study of control samples from healthy donors and cancer patients. The CDR3 is 16 amino acids. CDR1 LNHDA and CDR2 SQIVND come from the germline V gene (reference sequence). V lost 2 bases, J lost 5 bases, and 16 bases lay in between. The method was immunoSEQ multiplex PCR; TCRdb's version includes in-frame clones alone and lacks a portion of them. The sample has approximately 60,000 clones, less than 95% seen once; the top ten hold under 0.95%. The sequence was obtained from a man younger than 40 with colorectal cancer. This sequence joins TRBV19 and TRBJ1-3; perhaps TRBD1 as D (5 bases). The sample consisted of PBMCs. The CDR3 bases are TGTGCCAGTAGTATATCTTGGCAGGGCGATCGAAACACCATATATTTT. Protein product: CASSISWQGDRNTIYF.